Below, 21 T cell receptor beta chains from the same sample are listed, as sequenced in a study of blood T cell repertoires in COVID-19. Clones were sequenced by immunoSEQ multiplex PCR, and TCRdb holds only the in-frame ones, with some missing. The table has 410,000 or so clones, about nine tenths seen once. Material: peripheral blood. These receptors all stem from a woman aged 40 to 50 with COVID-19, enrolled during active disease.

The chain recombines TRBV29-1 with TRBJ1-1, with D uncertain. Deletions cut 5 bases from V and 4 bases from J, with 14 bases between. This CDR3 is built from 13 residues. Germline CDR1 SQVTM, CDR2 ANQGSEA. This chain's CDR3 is CSVSPAATTEAFF. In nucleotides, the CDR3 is TGCAGCGTTTCCCCCGCGGCGACCACTGAAGCTTTCTTT.

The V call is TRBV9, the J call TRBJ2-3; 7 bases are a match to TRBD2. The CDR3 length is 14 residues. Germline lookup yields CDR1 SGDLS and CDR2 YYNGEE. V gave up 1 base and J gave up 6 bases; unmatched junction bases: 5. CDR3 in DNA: TGTGCCAGCAGCGTAACTAGCGCTGCGGATACGCAGTATTTT. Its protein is CASSVTSAADTQYF.

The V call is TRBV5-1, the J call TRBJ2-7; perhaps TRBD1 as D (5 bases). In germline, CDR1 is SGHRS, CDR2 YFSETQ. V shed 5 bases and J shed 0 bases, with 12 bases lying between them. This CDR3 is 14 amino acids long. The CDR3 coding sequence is TGCGCCAGCAGTCCGGACACTGTCTCCTACGAGCAGTACTTC. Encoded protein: CASSPDTVSYEQYF. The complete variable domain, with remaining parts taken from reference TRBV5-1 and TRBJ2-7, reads KAGVTQTPRYLIKTRGQQVTLSCSPISGHRSVSWYQQTPGQGLQFLFEYFSETQRNKGNFPGRFSGRQFSNSRSEMNVSTLELGDSALYLCASSPDTVSYEQYFGPGTRLTVT.

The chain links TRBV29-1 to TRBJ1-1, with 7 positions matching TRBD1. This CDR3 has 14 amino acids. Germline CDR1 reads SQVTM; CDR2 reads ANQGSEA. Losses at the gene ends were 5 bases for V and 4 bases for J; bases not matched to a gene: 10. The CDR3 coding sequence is TGCAGCGTTCGGCCAGGGGGTTCGTTCACTGAAGCTTTCTTT. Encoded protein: CSVRPGGSFTEAFF.

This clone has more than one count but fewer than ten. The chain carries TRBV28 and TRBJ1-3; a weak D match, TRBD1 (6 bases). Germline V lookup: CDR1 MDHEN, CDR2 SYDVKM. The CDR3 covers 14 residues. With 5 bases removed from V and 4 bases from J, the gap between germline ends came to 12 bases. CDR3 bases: TGTGCCAGCAGTCTCCGGGACATAGGAAACACCATATATTTT. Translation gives CASSLRDIGNTIYF.

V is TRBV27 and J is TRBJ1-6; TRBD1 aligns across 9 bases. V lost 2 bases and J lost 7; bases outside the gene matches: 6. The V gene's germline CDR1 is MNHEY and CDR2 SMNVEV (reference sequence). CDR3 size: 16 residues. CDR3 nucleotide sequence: TGTGCCAGCAGTTTAGAAGGGACAGGGTGGAATTCACCCCTCCACTTT. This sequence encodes CASSLEGTGWNSPLHF.

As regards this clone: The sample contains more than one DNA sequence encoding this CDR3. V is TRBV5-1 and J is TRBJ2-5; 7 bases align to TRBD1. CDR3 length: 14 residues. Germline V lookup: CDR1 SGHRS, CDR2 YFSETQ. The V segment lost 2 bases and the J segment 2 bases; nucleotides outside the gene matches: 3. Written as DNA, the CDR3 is TGCGCCAGCAGCTTAACAGGGGCTCAAGAGACCCAGTACTTC. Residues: CASSLTGAQETQYF.

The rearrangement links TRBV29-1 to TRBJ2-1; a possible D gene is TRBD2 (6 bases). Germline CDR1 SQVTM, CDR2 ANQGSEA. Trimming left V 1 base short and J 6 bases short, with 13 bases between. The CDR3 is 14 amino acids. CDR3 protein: CSVEAPTSPNEQFF. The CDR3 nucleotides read TGCAGCGTTGAAGCCCCGACTAGTCCCAATGAGCAGTTCTTC.

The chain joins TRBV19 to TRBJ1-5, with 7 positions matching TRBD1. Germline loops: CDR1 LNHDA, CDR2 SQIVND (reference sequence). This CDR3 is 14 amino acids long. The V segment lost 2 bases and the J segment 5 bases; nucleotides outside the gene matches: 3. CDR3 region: CASSITGAYQPQHF. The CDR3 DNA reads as TGTGCCAGTAGTATAACAGGGGCCTATCAGCCCCAGCATTTT.

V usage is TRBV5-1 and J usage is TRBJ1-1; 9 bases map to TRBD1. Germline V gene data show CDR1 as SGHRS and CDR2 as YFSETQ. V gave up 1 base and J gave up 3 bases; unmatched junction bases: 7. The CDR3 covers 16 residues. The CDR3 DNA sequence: TGCGCCAGCAGCTTGTGGGGGGACAGGGCTTACACTGAAGCTTTCTTT. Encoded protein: CASSLWGDRAYTEAFF.

The CDR3 DNA follows: TGTGCCAGCAGCCCAGTGGGACAAAGGAACACCGGGGAGCTGTTTTTT. Residues: CASSPVGQRNTGELFF. The chain couples TRBV7-9 to TRBJ2-2, with D possibly matching TRBD1 (6 bases). The CDR3 has 16 residues. Germline assignment: CDR1 SEHNR and CDR2 FQNEAQ (reference sequence). Trimming stripped 5 bases from V and 1 base from J, with 14 bases between.

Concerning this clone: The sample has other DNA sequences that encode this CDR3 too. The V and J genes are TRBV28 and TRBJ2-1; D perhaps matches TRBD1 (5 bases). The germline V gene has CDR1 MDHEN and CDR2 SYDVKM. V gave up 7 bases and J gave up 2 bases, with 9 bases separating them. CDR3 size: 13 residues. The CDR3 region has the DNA TGTGCCAGCAACCCAGGGCCCTACAATGAGCAGTTCTTC. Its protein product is CASNPGPYNEQFF. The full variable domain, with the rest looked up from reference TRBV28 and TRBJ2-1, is DVKVTQSSRYLVKRTGEKVFLECVQDMDHENMFWYRQDPGLGLRLIYFSYDVKMKEKGDIPEGYSVSREKKERFSLILESASTNQTSMYLCASNPGPYNEQFFGPGTRLTVL.

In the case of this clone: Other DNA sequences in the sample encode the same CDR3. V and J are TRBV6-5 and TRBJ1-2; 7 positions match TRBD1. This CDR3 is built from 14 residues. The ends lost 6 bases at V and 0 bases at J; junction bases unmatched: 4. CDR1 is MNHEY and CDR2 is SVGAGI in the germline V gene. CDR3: CASRRTGANYGYTF. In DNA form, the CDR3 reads TGTGCCAGCAGACGTACAGGGGCTAACTATGGCTACACCTTC.

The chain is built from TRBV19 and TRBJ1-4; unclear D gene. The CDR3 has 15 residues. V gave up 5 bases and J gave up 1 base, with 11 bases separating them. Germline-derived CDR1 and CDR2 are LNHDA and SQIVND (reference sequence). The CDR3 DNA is TGTGCCAGTAGTCCGAGGGAGAAAACTAATGAAAAACTGTTTTTT. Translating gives CASSPREKTNEKLFF.

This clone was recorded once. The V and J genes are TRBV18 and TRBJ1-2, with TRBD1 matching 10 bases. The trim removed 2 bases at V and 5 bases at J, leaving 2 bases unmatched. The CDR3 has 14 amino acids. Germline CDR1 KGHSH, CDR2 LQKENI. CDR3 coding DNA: TGTGCCAGCTCACCAGGACAGGGGGAGTATGGCTACACCTTC. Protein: CASSPGQGEYGYTF.

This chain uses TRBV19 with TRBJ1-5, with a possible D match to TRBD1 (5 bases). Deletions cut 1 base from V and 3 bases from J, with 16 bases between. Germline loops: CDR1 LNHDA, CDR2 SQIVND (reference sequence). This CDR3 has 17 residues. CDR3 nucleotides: TGTGCCAGTAGTATAGTTGGGGCGGAGGGCCTCAATCAGCCCCAGCATTTT. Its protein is CASSIVGAEGLNQPQHF. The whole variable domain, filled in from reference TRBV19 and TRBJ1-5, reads DGGITQSPKYLFRKEGQNVTLSCEQNLNHDAMYWYRQDPGQGLRLIYYSQIVNDFQKGDIAEGYSVSREKKESFPLTVTSAQKNPTAFYLCASSIVGAEGLNQPQHFGDGTRLSIL.

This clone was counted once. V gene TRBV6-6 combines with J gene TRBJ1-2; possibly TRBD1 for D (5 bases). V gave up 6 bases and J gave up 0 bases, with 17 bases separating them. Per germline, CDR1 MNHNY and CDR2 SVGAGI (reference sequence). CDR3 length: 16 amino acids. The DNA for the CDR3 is TGTGCCAGCAGCTGGGTGGGGCAACCCCCTAACTATGGCTACACCTTC. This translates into CASSWVGQPPNYGYTF.

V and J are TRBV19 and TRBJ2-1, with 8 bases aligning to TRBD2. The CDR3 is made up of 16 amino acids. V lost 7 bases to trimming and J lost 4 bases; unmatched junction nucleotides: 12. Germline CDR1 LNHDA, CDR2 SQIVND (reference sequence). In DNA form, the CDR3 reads TGTGCCAGTAATCTCCGGGGGGGGGCAATATACAATGAGCAGTTCTTC. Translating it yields CASNLRGGAIYNEQFF.

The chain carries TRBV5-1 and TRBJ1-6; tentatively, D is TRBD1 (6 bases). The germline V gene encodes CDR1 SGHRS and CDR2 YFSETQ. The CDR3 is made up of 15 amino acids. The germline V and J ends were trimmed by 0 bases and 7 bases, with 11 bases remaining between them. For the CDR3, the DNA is TGCGCCAGCAGCTTGGTGGGGCAGGGGAATTCACCCCTCCACTTT. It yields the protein CASSLVGQGNSPLHF.

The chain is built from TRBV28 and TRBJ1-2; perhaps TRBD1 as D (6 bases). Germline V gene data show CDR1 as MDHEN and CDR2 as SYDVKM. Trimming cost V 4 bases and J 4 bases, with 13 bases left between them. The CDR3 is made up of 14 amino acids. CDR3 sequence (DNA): TGTGCCAGCAGTTACGTGGCACAGGGCTATGGCTACACCTTC. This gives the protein CASSYVAQGYGYTF.

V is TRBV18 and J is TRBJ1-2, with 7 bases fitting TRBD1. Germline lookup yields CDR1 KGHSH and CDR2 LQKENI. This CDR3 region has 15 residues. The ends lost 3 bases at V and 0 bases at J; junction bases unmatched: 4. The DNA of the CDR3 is TGTGCCAGCTCACCGTCGGGACAGACTAACTATGGCTACACCTTC. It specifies CASSPSGQTNYGYTF.